The 18 T cell receptor beta chains presented below share a single source sample, sequenced in a study of beta chain features in type 1 diabetes. Sequencing targeted expressed TCRB transcripts, as all isolated RNA had been reverse transcribed. Profiled with immunoSEQ multiplex PCR; TCRdb holds only in-frame clones, not every one. The sample has 300,000 to 400,000 clones; 9.5% to 12% are singletons. Sample: naive CD4+ T cells from blood. The receptors shown here come from a woman under 40 in good health.

V gene TRBV25-1 combines with J gene TRBJ2-7, with 11 nucleotides matching TRBD2. The V and J ends lost 5 bases and 6 bases, in that order; junction bases with no gene match: 12. This CDR3 is 16 amino acids long. Germline V gives CDR1 MGHDK, CDR2 SYGVNS. The CDR3, as DNA: TGTGCCAGCAGTTTCCTTAAAGCTAGCGGGAGGAGCGAGCAGTACTTC. This sequence encodes CASSFLKASGRSEQYF.

The chain links TRBV29-1 to TRBJ2-7; 8 bases align to TRBD2. The CDR3 is 13 residues long. The germline V gene encodes CDR1 SQVTM and CDR2 ANQGSEA. The J segment lost 7 bases and the V segment lost 1 base, leaving 6 bases of the junction unmatched. The CDR3 nucleotides are TGCAGCGTTGAAGGCACGGGGGGGTTTGAGCAGTACTTC. Encoded protein: CSVEGTGGFEQYF.

The chain recombines TRBV7-2 with TRBJ1-5; 10 positions agree with TRBD1. CDR1 and CDR2 (germline): SGHTA, FQGNSA. The CDR3 length is 14 residues. Trimming at V came to 5 bases and at J to 6 bases, leaving 4 bases not matched to a gene. CDR3 nucleotides: TGTGCCAGCAGCGAGGGACAGGGGATTCAGCCCCAGCATTTT. Its protein product is CASSEGQGIQPQHF.

This clone was picked up a small number of times. CDR3 in amino acids: CASSYNRQGAFYGYTF. CDR3 nucleotide sequence: TGTGCCAGCAGCTACAATCGACAGGGGGCATTCTATGGCTACACCTTC. The rearrangement joins TRBV7-2 to TRBJ1-2, with 10 bases fitting TRBD1. The CDR3 spans 16 residues. Trimming at V came to 4 bases and at J to 4 bases, leaving 9 bases not matched to a gene. In germline, CDR1 is SGHTA, CDR2 FQGNSA. Drawing the rest from reference TRBV7-2 and TRBJ1-2, the complete variable domain is GAGVSQSPSNKVTEKGKDVELRCDPISGHTALYWYRQSLGQGLEFLIYFQGNSAPDKSGLPSDRFSAERTGGSVSTLTIQRTQQEDSAVYLCASSYNRQGAFYGYTFGSGTRLTVV.

This chain connects TRBV30 to TRBJ2-7; D may be TRBD2 (7 bases). This CDR3 contains 14 residues. CDR1 and CDR2 from the germline V gene are GTSNPN and SVGIG (reference sequence). V lost 0 bases, J lost 4 bases, and 13 bases lay in between. The CDR3 here is CAWSVFGGPYEQYF. The DNA of the CDR3 is TGTGCCTGGAGTGTTTTCGGGGGGCCGTACGAGCAGTACTTC.

V and J are TRBV6-4 and TRBJ2-6, with TRBD1 matching over 9 bases. With 4 bases clipped from V and 3 bases from J, the junction kept 7 bases outside the gene matches. Germline V gives CDR1 MRHNA, CDR2 SNTAGT. The CDR3 has 17 residues. CDR3 DNA sequence: TGTGCCAGCAGTGTTACAGGGGGCGGAAGTGGGGCCAACGTCCTGACTTTC. Amino acid sequence: CASSVTGGGSGANVLTF.

The gene calls are TRBV27 and TRBJ2-7, with TRBD2 matching over 11 bases. With V trimmed by 2 bases and J by 5 bases, 8 bases remained unmatched. The CDR3 runs 16 residues. Per germline, CDR1 MNHEY and CDR2 SMNVEV (reference sequence). CDR3 nucleotides: TGTGCCAGCAGTTTAACGGCTAGCGGGAGGAGCAACGAGCAGTACTTC. Translating gives CASSLTASGRSNEQYF.

This clone was seen a handful of times. The chain combines TRBV18 with TRBJ1-5; 8 bases agree with TRBD1. The germline V gene encodes CDR1 KGHSH and CDR2 LQKENI. Losses at the gene ends were 4 bases for V and 1 base for J; bases not matched to a gene: 0. The CDR3 runs to 14 residues. The CDR3 DNA follows: TGTGCCAGCTCACGACAGGGGAGCAATCAGCCCCAGCATTTT. It translates to CASSRQGSNQPQHF.

This clone has more than one count but fewer than ten. This chain uses TRBV27 with TRBJ2-1; 7 nucleotides match TRBD1. J was trimmed by 4 bases and V by 5 bases; bases with no gene match: 8. Germline V CDR1 and CDR2: MNHEY, SMNVEV (reference sequence). CDR3 size: 15 residues. In DNA form, the CDR3 reads TGTGCCAGCAGTATCTCAGGGGGAGTGTACAATGAGCAGTTCTTC. Translation: CASSISGGVYNEQFF.

This clone was seen a few times. V gene TRBV7-3 combines with J gene TRBJ2-3; 14 bases fit TRBD2. V was pared by 4 bases and J by 5 bases, with 2 bases of the junction left unmatched. CDR1 is SGHTA and CDR2 is FQGTGA in the germline V gene. The CDR3 contains 15 residues. CDR3 protein: CASSSGTSGGDTQYF. The CDR3, as DNA: TGTGCCAGCAGCTCCGGGACTAGCGGGGGAGATACGCAGTATTTT.

Only a few counts were recorded for this clone. The V gene is TRBV7-3, the J gene TRBJ2-2, with 9 bases that match TRBD1. The CDR3 is 14 amino acids. V shed 6 bases, J shed 7 bases, and the junction held 6 bases outside the gene matches. The germline gives CDR1 SGHTA, CDR2 FQGTGA. The CDR3 DNA follows: TGTGCCAGCAGTATACAGGGGGCCGGCGGGGAGCTGTTTTTT. Translating gives CASSIQGAGGELFF.

This chain connects TRBV4-1 to TRBJ2-7, with 8 bases fitting TRBD1. Losses at the gene ends were 1 base for V and 5 bases for J; bases not matched to a gene: 10. The CDR3 contains 16 residues. Per the germline V gene, CDR1 is MGHRA and CDR2 is YSYEKL. The CDR3 here is CASSQGLDRGSDEQYF. In DNA form, the CDR3 reads TGCGCCAGCAGCCAAGGGTTAGACAGGGGTTCCGACGAGCAGTACTTC.

This chain links TRBV19 with TRBJ2-5, with a possible D match to TRBD1 (6 bases). Germline V CDR1 and CDR2: LNHDA, SQIVND (reference sequence). The CDR3 covers 16 residues. V was cut by 3 bases and J by 2 bases, with 16 bases left in between. CDR3 residues: CASSIVGQNIQETQYF. CDR3 nucleotide sequence: TGTGCCAGTAGTATTGTAGGACAGAACATTCAAGAGACCCAGTACTTC.

This clone was detected only a few times. The chain carries TRBV27 and TRBJ1-3, with 8 bases identical to TRBD1. This CDR3 region has 16 residues. In germline, CDR1 is MNHEY, CDR2 SMNVEV (reference sequence). V lost 1 base to trimming and J lost 2 bases; unmatched junction nucleotides: 4. The CDR3 loop reads CASSLYGTGTGNTIYF. Here the CDR3 DNA reads TGTGCCAGCAGTTTATACGGGACAGGCACTGGAAACACCATATATTTT.

V is TRBV28 and J is TRBJ2-7; tentative D call: TRBD1 (6 bases). Trimming removed 5 bases from V and 4 bases from J, with 21 bases in between. The germline gives CDR1 MDHEN, CDR2 SYDVKM. The CDR3 covers 16 residues. The CDR3 loop reads CASSSLGGRDTYEQYF. The CDR3 DNA reads TGTGCCAGCAGTAGTTTAGGGGGTCGGGACACGTACGAGCAGTACTTC.

Only a few counts were recorded for this clone. This chain links TRBV7-9 with TRBJ2-5, with 10 bases aligning to TRBD1. This CDR3 has 18 residues. Trimming removed 3 bases from V and 5 bases from J; junction bases left unmatched: 15. Germline V gene sequence: CDR1 SEHNR, CDR2 FQNEAQ (reference sequence). This CDR3 is CASSFRQGAARRRETQYF. CDR3 nucleotides: TGTGCCAGCAGCTTCCGACAGGGGGCGGCACGACGTCGGGAGACCCAGTACTTC.

The chain links TRBV5-1 to TRBJ2-5; the match to TRBD1 covers 7 bases. The CDR3 sequence is 13 residues long. The germline V gene has CDR1 SGHRS and CDR2 YFSETQ. Trimming removed 2 bases from V and 4 bases from J; junction bases left unmatched: 2. CDR3 DNA sequence: TGCGCCAGCAGCTTCGCAGGGGGAGAGACCCAGTACTTC. Translated, it gives CASSFAGGETQYF.

There are a few counts of this clone. The rearrangement uses TRBV5-6 and TRBJ2-3; D is ambiguous. The CDR3 runs 13 residues. Germline V gene data show CDR1 as SGHDT and CDR2 as YYEEEE. Trimming left V 1 base short and J 6 bases short, with 9 bases between. In DNA form, the CDR3 reads TGTGCCAGCAGCTTGTTCTCCGCGGATACGCAGTATTTT. Encoded protein: CASSLFSADTQYF.